This TCR beta chain was observed in a study of post-analysis software for immune sequencing data. Study summary: Some patients lacked subtype; others had relapsing-remitting, secondary progressive or progressive-relapsing disease. Overall study results and limits: By F measure, strong co-clustering occurred among samples prepared in the same batch. Patients had higher frequencies than controls of roughly five TRBV segments, including TRBV5-6, TRBV5-1 and TRBV20-1. There was significantly lower normalized Chao1 diversity in multiple sclerosis patients than in controls.

CDR3 length: 16 amino acids. The germline gives CDR1 SGHRS, CDR2 YFSETQ. The trim removed 4 bases at V and 6 bases at J, leaving 7 bases unmatched. Libraries were made from TCR beta cDNA, and they carried unique molecular identifiers. T cells numbering roughly 1 to 10 million yielded 450,000 to 500,000 cDNA molecules. From the PCR reads, TCRdb called clonotypes with MiXCR, one entry per CDR3 protein. The repertoire includes more than 500,000 distinct CDR3 sequences, approximately 34% of them detected once, and around 6.1% sits in the top ten. This clonotype has just a few counts. Its antigen is currently unknown.

The sequence came from a girl aged 2-17 years with multiple sclerosis. This chain links TRBV5-1 with TRBJ2-5; 15 bases line up with TRBD2. The specimen was blood. CDR3 coding DNA: TGCGCCAGCAGCACCGGGACTAGCGGGGGGTTGAAGACCCAGTACTTC. Translation: CASSTGTSGGLKTQYF.